The subject of this entry is one T cell receptor (beta chain). What it binds is not known. Genomic DNA of each subset was evenly split across several immunoSEQ plates. Clones were sequenced by immunoSEQ multiplex PCR, and TCRdb holds only the in-frame ones, with some missing. The sample includes around 940,000 clones, approximately 76% seen only once; the top ten take approximately 1.5%. The data belong to a study of shared clonotypes between healthy human individuals. Study results and limitations: Unshared clonotypes carried lower generation probabilities than those common to all four donors. Some naive CD4 clonotypes, around 5%, turned up in common across several donors. Naive subsets tended to show greater estimated richness than memory subsets.

The sequencing input was memory CD4+ T cells sorted from blood. The sample's subset: CD45RA-negative fraction. This receptor was identified in a man between 18 and 35 years old in good health.

CDR3 amino acids: CAWSRDTGDPLHF. CDR3 nucleotide sequence: TGTGCCTGGAGTAGGGACACGGGAGATCCCCTCCACTTT. V gene TRBV30 combines with J gene TRBJ1-6, with D perhaps matching TRBD1 (6 bases). CDR3 length equals 13 residues. Between the trimmed V and J ends, which lost 2 bases and 13 bases, there was a span of 15 bases. CDR1 and CDR2 from the germline V gene are GTSNPN and SVGIG (reference sequence).